This T cell receptor (beta chain) was captured by sequencing in a study of vaccination and CD4 T cells after COVID-19. On the study more broadly: For control cultures, the treatment was a CEFX pool, an HIV-1 Nef pool, or no peptide.

This CDR3 contains 11 residues. The V gene lost 3 bases and the J gene lost 7 bases, with 6 bases spanning the gap. Germline CDR1 and CDR2: MDHEN and SYDVKM. About this clonotype: Antigen unknown.

The Oncomine TCR Beta short-read assay was applied to DNA of cultured CD4+ T cells. Via MiXCR, TCRdb re-called the PCR reads, giving one row per CDR3 protein. The table shows under 8,000 distinct CDR3 sequences, with around 50% occurring only once. The treatment denotes: roughly ten-day PBMC culture with coronavirus spike peptide pools or control peptides (ViraFEST assay). The unexposed donor provided CD4+ T cells, which were taken before the COVID-19 pandemic (2011-2018). The chain recombines TRBV28 with TRBJ1-2, with D unclear. Sequencing used CD4+ T cells from blood, cultured in vitro. This receptor was identified in a human donor in good health. In DNA, the CDR3 is TGTGCCAGCAGTTTTGCCGTTGGCTACACCTTC. As protein: CASSFAVGYTF.